Presented here are 9 T cell receptor beta chains from one specimen sequenced in a study of T cell repertoires in cytomegalovirus infection. TCRdb passed the reads through MiXCR, listing each CDR3 protein once. The table lists more than 200,000 distinct CDR3 sequences, approximately 9% of them singletons. The sequenced material came from PBMCs. These receptor sequences come from a human donor in good health (CMV status not recorded). Some clones in this sample may be carry-over from other donors' samples.

This clonotype was seen at least ten times. The chain carries TRBV7-2 and TRBJ1-1; D unclear. The CDR3 contains 14 residues. CDR1 is SGHTA and CDR2 is FQGNSA in the germline V gene. The ends were cut back, 5 bases at V and 1 base at J, with 11 bases in the middle. The CDR3 reads CASSPADPNTEAFF. The CDR3 DNA reads as TGTGCCAGCAGCCCCGCGGACCCGAACACTGAAGCTTTCTTT.

This clonotype was detected only a few times. Written as DNA, the CDR3 is TGTGCCAGCAGTGAAGGGGGGGGCAGGTGGGATGAGACCCAGTACTTC. Translated, it gives CASSEGGGRWDETQYF. V usage is TRBV6-1 and J usage is TRBJ2-5; a possible D gene is TRBD2 (7 bases). The CDR3 totals 16 residues. Trimming removed 1 base from V and 5 bases from J, with 17 bases in between. CDR1 and CDR2 from the germline V gene are MNHNS and SASEGT.

V usage is TRBV7-2 and J usage is TRBJ2-7, with 9 bases lining up with TRBD2. Per germline, CDR1 SGHTA and CDR2 FQGNSA. Unmatched junction bases numbered 1, after V lost 7 bases and J lost 3 bases. The CDR3 totals 12 residues. CDR3: CASKAGGYEQYF. DNA of the CDR3: TGTGCCAGCAAAGCGGGAGGCTACGAGCAGTACTTC.

With regard to this clonotype: A read error is possible here, since a much larger clone lies one base away. The genes are TRBV11-1 and TRBJ2-2, with TRBD1 as a possible D gene (6 bases). CDR3 length equals 14 residues. V was clipped by 6 bases and J by 2 bases, with 10 bases between them. CDR1 and CDR2 (germline): SGHAT, FQDESV (reference sequence). CDR3 sequence (DNA): TGTGCCAGCAGTAGACAGGATAACACCGGGGAGCTGTTTTTT. Protein sequence: CASSRQDNTGELFF.

The chain's CDR3 is CASSPGPIYNYGYTF. For the CDR3, the DNA is TGTGCCAGCAGCCCTGGACCGATTTATAACTATGGCTACACCTTC. This chain connects TRBV14 to TRBJ1-2; D is ambiguous. This CDR3 spans 15 amino acids. V dropped 4 bases and J dropped 1 base, with 13 bases sitting between them. Germline CDR1 is SGHDN and CDR2 is FVKESK.

The gene calls are TRBV20-1 and TRBJ2-7; D might be TRBD1 or TRBD2, each matching 5 bases. The CDR3 has 13 residues. Between the trimmed V and J ends, which lost 3 bases and 6 bases, there was a span of 15 bases. Germline values: CDR1 DFQATT, CDR2 SNEGSKA (reference sequence). The chain's CDR3 is CSARLLVGREQYF. As DNA, the CDR3 is TGCAGTGCTAGGCTTCTCGTGGGACGCGAGCAGTACTTC.

The chain links TRBV12-3 or TRBV12-4 to TRBJ2-1; 10 bases are shared with TRBD2. The CDR3 runs 18 residues. V shed 7 bases and J 5 bases; nucleotides not matched to a gene: 17. The CDR3 coding sequence is TGTGCCAGCACCCTAATGCTTAGCGGGAGGCCCGGGGACAATGAGCAGTTCTTC. This gives the protein CASTLMLSGRPGDNEQFF.

This clonotype occurred a few times. Given a much more abundant clone one base away, this may be a read error. This rearrangement joins TRBV7-2 to TRBJ2-6; 7 bases map to TRBD1. The CDR3 loop spans 15 amino acids. The V and J ends lost 5 bases and 0 bases, in that order; junction bases with no gene match: 1. Germline CDR1 and CDR2: SGHTA and FQGNSA. The CDR3 DNA sequence: TGTGCCAGCAGCCGACAGGGCTCTGGGGCCAACGTCCTGACTTTC. It is translated as CASSRQGSGANVLTF.

This rearrangement joins TRBV20-1 to TRBJ2-3; D is unclear. Germline CDR1 and CDR2: DFQATT and SNEGSKA (reference sequence). V was pared by 5 bases and J by 13 bases, with 13 bases between. The CDR3 has 10 amino acids. This CDR3 is CSAVTPTEYF. The CDR3 nucleotides are TGCAGTGCTGTGACCCCCACGGAGTATTTT.